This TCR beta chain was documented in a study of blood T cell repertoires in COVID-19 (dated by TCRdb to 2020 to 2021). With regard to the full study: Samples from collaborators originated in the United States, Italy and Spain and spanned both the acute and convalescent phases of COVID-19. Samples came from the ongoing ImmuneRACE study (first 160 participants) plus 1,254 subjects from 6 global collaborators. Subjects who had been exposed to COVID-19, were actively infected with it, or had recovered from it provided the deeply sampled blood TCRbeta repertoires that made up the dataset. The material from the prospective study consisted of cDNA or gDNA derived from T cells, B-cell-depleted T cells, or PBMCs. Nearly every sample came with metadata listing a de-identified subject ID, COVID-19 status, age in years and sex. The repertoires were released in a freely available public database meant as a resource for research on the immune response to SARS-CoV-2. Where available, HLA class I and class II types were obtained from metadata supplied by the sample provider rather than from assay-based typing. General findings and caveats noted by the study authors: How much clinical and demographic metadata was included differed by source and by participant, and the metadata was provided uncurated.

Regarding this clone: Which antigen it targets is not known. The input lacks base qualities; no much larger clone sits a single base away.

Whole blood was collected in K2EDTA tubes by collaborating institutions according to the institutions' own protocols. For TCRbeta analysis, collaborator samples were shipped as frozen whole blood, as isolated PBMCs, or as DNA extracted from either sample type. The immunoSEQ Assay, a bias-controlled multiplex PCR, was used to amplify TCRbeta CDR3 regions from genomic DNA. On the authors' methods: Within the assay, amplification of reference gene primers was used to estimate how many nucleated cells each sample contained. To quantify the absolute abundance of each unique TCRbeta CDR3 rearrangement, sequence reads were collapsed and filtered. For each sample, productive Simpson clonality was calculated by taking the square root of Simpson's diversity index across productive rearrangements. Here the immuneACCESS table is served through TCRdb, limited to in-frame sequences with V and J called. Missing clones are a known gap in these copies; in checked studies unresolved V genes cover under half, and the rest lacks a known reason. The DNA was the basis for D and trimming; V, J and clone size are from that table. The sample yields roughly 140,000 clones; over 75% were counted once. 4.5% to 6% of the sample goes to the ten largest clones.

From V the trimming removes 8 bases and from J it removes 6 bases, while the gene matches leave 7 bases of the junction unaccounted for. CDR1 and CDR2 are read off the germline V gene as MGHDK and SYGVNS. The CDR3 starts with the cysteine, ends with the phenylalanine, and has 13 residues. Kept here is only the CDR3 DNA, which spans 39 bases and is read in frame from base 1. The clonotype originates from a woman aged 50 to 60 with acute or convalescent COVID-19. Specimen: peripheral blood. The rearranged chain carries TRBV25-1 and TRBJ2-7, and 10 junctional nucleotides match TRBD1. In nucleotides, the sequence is TGTGCCAGCGGGGGCGGGACAGGGGTCGAGCAGTACTTC. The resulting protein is CASGGGTGVEQYF.